Listed here are 6 T cell receptor beta chains from one sample, sequenced in a study of regulatory T cells in long-lasting Graves disease. Library construction for TCR beta used iRepertoire HTBI primers and Arm-PCR of CDR3 regions. TCRdb processed the multiplex PCR reads anew with MiXCR; each CDR3 protein has one entry. Of over 350,000 distinct CDR3 sequences in the sample, less than 25% were seen once. Time point defined: persistent/refractory GD, antithyroid drugs over 5 years with positive TRAb. Extracted RNA from PBMCs served as the source of the TCR library. The material was peripheral blood mononuclear cells (PBMCs), obtained when the disease was refractory, from a patient treated with antithyroid drugs. The receptors come from a female donor with Graves disease.

This rearrangement joins TRBV7-9 to TRBJ2-7; D uncertain. V was shortened by 3 bases and J by 3 bases, with 6 bases between the two germline ends. Per germline, CDR1 SEHNR and CDR2 FQNEAQ (reference sequence). The CDR3 runs 12 residues. CDR3 bases: TGTGCCAGCAGCTTTAACCTCTACGAGCAGTACTTC. It codes for CASSFNLYEQYF.

This chain's CDR3 is CAIASGRSTDTQYF. The CDR3 DNA reads TGTGCCATCGCTAGCGGGAGAAGCACAGATACGCAGTATTTT. V and J are TRBV10-3 and TRBJ2-3; 10 positions match TRBD2. Germline CDR1 reads ENHRY; CDR2 reads SYGVKD. The length of the CDR3 is 14 residues. V lost 8 bases, J lost 0 bases, and 2 bases stayed unmatched.

This clonotype has ten or more counts. This chain connects TRBV2 to TRBJ1-5; the match to TRBD1 covers 12 bases. The germline V gene has CDR1 SNHLY and CDR2 FYNNEI. There are 15 residues in the CDR3. Unmatched junction bases numbered 6, after V lost 6 bases and J lost 6 bases. CDR3 coding DNA: TGTGCCAGCAGCGTTTCGGGACAGGGGGCTCAGCCCCAGCATTTT. It encodes CASSVSGQGAQPQHF.

This clonotype was counted ten times or more. The V call is TRBV11-2, the J call TRBJ1-5; 7 nucleotides line up with TRBD1. After removal of 3 bases from V and 2 bases from J, the junction contained 4 bases not matched to a gene. This CDR3 has 15 residues. The germline V gene has CDR1 SGHAT and CDR2 FQNNGV. CDR3 DNA sequence: TGTGCCAGCAGCTTGGGGACAGTTGGCAATCAGCCCCAGCATTTT. This codes for CASSLGTVGNQPQHF. Together with reference TRBV11-2 and TRBJ1-5, the CDR3 gives the full variable domain: EAGVAQSPRYKIIEKRQSVAFWCNPISGHATLYWYQQILGQGPKLLIQFQNNGVVDDSQLPKDRFSAERLKGVDSTLKIQPAKLEDSAVYLCASSLGTVGNQPQHFGDGTRLSIL.

This clonotype was recorded many times. The chain has TRBV6-1 and TRBJ1-1; D unclear. The CDR3 loop spans 13 amino acids. CDR1 is MNHNS and CDR2 is SASEGT in the germline V gene. V lost 4 bases to trimming and J lost 3 bases, with 9 bases between them. The chain's CDR3 is CASSGTTDTEAFF. The CDR3 nucleotides read TGTGCCAGCAGTGGAACAACGGACACTGAAGCTTTCTTT.

The J gene is TRBJ1-6, the V gene TRBV19; 8 bases are shared with TRBD1. Germline-derived CDR1 and CDR2 are LNHDA and SQIVND (reference sequence). With V trimmed by 6 bases and J by 6 bases, 4 bases remained unmatched. The CDR3 runs 14 residues. As DNA, the CDR3 is TGTGCCAGTAGCGGGACAGGCTCTAATTCACCCCTCCACTTT. Its protein product is CASSGTGSNSPLHF.